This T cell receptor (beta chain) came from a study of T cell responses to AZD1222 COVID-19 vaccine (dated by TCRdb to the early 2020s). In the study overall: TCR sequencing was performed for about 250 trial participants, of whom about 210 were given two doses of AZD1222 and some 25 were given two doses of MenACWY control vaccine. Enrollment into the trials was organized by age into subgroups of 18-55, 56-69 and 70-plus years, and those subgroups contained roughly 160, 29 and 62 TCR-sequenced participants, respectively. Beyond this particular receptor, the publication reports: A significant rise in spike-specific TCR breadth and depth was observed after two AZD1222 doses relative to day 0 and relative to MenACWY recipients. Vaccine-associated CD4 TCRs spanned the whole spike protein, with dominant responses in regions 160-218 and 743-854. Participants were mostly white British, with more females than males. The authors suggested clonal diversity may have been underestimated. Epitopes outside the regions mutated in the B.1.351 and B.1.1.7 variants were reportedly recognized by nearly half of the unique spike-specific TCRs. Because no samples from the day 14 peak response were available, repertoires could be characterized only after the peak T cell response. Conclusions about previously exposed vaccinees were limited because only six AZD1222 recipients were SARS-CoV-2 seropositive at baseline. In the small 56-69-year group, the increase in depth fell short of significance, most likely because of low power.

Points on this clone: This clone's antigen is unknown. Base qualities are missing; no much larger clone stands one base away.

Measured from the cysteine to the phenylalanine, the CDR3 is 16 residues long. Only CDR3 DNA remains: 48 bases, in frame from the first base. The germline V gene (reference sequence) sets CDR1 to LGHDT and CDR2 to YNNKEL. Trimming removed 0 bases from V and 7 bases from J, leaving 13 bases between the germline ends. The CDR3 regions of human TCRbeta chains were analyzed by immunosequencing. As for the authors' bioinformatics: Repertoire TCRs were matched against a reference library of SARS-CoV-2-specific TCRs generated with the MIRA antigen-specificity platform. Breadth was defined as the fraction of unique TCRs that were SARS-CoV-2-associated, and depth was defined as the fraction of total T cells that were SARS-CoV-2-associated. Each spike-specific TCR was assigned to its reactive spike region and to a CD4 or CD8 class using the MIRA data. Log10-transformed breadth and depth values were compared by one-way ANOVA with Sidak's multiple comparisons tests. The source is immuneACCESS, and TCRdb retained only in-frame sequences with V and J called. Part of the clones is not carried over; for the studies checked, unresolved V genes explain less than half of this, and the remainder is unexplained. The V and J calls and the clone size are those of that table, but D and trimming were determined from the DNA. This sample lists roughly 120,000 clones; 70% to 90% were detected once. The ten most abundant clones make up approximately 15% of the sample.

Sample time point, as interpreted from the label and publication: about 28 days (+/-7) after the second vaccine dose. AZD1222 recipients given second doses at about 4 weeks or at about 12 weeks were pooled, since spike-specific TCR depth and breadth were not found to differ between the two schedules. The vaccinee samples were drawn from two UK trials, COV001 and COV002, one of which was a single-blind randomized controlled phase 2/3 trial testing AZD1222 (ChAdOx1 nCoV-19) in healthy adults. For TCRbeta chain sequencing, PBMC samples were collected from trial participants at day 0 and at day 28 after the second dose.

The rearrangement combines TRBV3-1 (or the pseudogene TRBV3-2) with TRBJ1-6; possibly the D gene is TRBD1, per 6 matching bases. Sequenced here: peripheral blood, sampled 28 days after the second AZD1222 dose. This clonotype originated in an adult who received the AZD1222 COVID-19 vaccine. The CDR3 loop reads CASSQDDRRFNSPLHF. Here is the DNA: TGTGCCAGCAGCCAAGATGACAGGCGATTCAATTCACCCCTCCACTTT.